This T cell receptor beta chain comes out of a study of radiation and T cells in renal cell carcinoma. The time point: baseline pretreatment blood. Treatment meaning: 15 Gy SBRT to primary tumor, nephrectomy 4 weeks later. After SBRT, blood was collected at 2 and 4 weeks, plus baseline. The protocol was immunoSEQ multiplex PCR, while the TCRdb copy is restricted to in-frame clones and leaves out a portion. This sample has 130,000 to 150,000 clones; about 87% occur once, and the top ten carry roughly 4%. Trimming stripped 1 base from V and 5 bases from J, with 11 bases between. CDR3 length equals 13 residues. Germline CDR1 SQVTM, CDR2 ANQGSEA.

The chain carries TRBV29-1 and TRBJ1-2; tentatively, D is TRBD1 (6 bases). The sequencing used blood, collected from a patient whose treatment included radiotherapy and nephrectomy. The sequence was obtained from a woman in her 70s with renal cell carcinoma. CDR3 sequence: CSVEVGRGYGYTF. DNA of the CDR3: TGCAGCGTTGAAGTAGGCAGGGGATATGGCTACACCTTC. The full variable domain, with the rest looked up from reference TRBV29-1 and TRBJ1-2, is SAVISQKPSRDICQRGTSLTIQCQVDSQVTMMFWYRQQPGQSLTLIATANQGSEATYESGFVIDKFPISRPNLTFSTLTVSNMSPEDSSIYLCSVEVGRGYGYTFGSGTRLTVV.